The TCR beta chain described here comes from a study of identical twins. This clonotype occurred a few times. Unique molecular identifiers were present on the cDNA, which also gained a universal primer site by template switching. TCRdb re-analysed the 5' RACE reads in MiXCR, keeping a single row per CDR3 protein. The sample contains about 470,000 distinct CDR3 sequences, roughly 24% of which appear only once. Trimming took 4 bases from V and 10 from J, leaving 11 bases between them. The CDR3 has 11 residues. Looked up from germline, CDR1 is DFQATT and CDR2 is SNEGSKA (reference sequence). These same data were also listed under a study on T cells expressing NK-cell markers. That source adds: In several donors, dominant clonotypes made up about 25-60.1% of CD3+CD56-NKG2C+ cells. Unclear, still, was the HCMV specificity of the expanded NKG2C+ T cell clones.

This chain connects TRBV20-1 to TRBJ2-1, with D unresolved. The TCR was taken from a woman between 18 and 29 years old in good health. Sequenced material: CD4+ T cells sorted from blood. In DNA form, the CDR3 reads TGCAGTGCTAAGTTTTCCCACGAGCAGTTCTTC. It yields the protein CSAKFSHEQFF.